This T cell receptor (beta chain) is from a study of T cells in Graves' hyperthyroidism and ophthalmopathy (dated by TCRdb to between 2017 and 2020). About the study as a whole: Peripheral blood samples were taken at initial diagnosis, before any treatment was given. The roughly 100 discovery patients were randomly divided into training and test sets at a 7:3 ratio. The paper reports TCR Vbeta CDR3 sequencing of about 140 peripheral blood samples: approximately 41 ophthalmopathy, about 75 hyperthyroidism and around 17 progressor patients. In more than 5 Graves' hyperthyroidism patients, the study also compared T-cell repertoires from thyroid tissue with T-cell repertoires from blood. Prospective prediction of ophthalmopathy was tested in an independent validation cohort consisting of some 19 hyperthyroidism patients and more than 15 patients who later progressed to ophthalmopathy. After blood sampling, hyperthyroidism patients were treated with methimazole at a starting dose of 30 mg daily, and ophthalmopathy patients were treated with high-dose intravenous methylprednisolone. A discovery cohort of about 96 patients, roughly 45 with Graves' ophthalmopathy and 57 with stable Graves' hyperthyroidism, was used to find distinguishing TCR V-J signatures. Results and caveats for the whole study, not just this receptor: Most expanded thyroid clonotypes (frequency above 0.001) were also found in blood, which suggests that blood repertoires may mirror thyroid immune responses. In validation, the model predicted progression to ophthalmopathy a median of about 6 months before onset, with approximately 68% sensitivity and about 72% specificity. In cross-validation, a model built on a 13 V-J signature told ophthalmopathy apart from stable hyperthyroidism with 85% to 90% sensitivity and about 81% specificity, and in testing the same model reached 80%/75%. No statistical method was used to fix the sample size in advance, and group allocation was not hidden from the investigators.

The TCR beta CDR3 regions were amplified from RNA transcripts. A first-round RT-PCR of the TCR CDR3 used the HTBI primer set with the Qiagen OneStep RT-PCR kit. Libraries were constructed in a second round of multiplex PCR, after which size selection and purification were performed. Sequencing of the libraries was done on an Illumina HiSeq2000 using paired-end 100 bp reads. Turning to the authors' computational methods: SOAPnuke was used to process the raw data, removing reads that contained adapters or uncalled bases, had a mean Phred below 15, or lacked an exact match to the constant primer or identifier. High-quality paired reads were merged with COPE v1.2.5, and unique nucleotide sequences were defined as clonotypes. Clonotypes were aligned to IMGT TRBV, TRBD and TRBJ reference segments using MiTCR v1.1. Analysis was restricted to V-J combinations with a frequency above 0.0001, which covered about 99% of repertoires. The TCS score was defined as the ratio of F50 (clonal expansion) to E x V (chaos), calculated using BLOSUM62-based TCRdist between CDR3 peptides within each V-J. Welch's t-statistics and random forest reduced just over 500 V-J features to 13, which were used in a naive Bayes classifier (R e1071). In TCRdb, the public reads were trimmed at Q25 with fastp and aligned with MiXCR, with productive beta chains retained. Identical CDR3 proteins give one entry, which carries the most common genes and DNA. V and J calls and clone size were set by TCRdb, not the authors. The sample contains 490,000 or so distinct CDR3 sequences, approximately 23% of them found a single time. The ten largest make up around 47% of the sample.

V was cut back by 0 bases and J by 7 bases, leaving a gap of 8 bases between them. As encoded in the germline V gene, CDR1 is SGHRS while CDR2 is YFSETQ. The CDR3 spans 13 residues, from the cysteine through the phenylalanine. Only the CDR3 region is kept as DNA, spanning 39 bases read in frame from base 1. In the ophthalmopathy patients, disease was moderately to severely active, with a Clinical Activity Score of 3 or more, a NOSPECS grade of 4 or more, and a duration of less than 3 months. Exclusion was applied to patients with uncontrolled infections, other autoimmune diseases, pregnancy or lactation. Clinical symptoms, serum thyroxine and TRAb, thyroid ultrasound, and orbital computed tomography formed the basis for the diagnoses. PBMCs were separated from 7.5 to 10 ml of fresh peripheral blood using Ficoll-Paque density gradient centrifugation. Total RNA was extracted with Trizol reagent, and quality was checked on an Agilent 2100 Bioanalyzer.

This clonotype was seen a handful of times. No cognate antigen has been identified for it. Base qualities are missing; no much larger clone stands one base away. The sequence came from a woman in her seventies with Graves' ophthalmopathy. Sequencing used blood. The V gene is TRBV5-1 and the J gene is TRBJ2-1, with the D gene not clear enough to name. For the CDR3, the sequence is CASSLALGNEQFF. The DNA is TGCGCCAGCAGCTTGGCATTAGGAAATGAGCAGTTCTTC.